The 8 T cell receptor beta chains given below trace back to one sample, sequenced in a study of T cell responses to AZD1222 COVID-19 vaccine. Some clones are missing from TCRdb's copy, which holds only in-frame ones; the method was immunoSEQ multiplex PCR. The sample comprises more than 70,000 clones, under 95% of which are singletons, and 25% to 30% rests with the top ten. Sequencing was performed on peripheral blood, taken 28 days after the second AZD1222 dose. The source of these receptors is an adult who received the AZD1222 COVID-19 vaccine.

The chain carries TRBV14 and TRBJ2-7, with a weak D call TRBD1 (7 bases). Trimming cost V 7 bases and J 1 base, with 11 bases left between them. This CDR3 is 13 amino acids long. Germline V gene sequence: CDR1 SGHDN, CDR2 FVKESK. DNA for the CDR3: TGTGCCAGCAAGTCAGGGGGGTCCTACGAGCAGTACTTC. It codes for CASKSGGSYEQYF. Full variable domain (outside the CDR3, taken from reference TRBV14 and TRBJ2-7): EAGVTQFPSHSVIEKGQTVTLRCDPISGHDNLYWYRRVMGKEIKFLLHFVKESKQDESGMPNNRFLAERTGGTYSTLKVQPAELEDSGVYFCASKSGGSYEQYFGPGTRLTVT.

CDR3 residues: CASSQGGWSNYGYTF. Here the CDR3 DNA reads TGCGCCAGCAGCCAGGGGGGCTGGTCCAACTATGGCTACACCTTC. The chain combines TRBV4-1 with TRBJ1-2, with a tentative D call TRBD1 (6 bases). The V gene lost 3 bases and the J gene lost 2 bases, with 13 bases spanning the gap. CDR1 is MGHRA, CDR2 YSYEKL, per germline. CDR3 length: 15 amino acids.

The chain uses TRBV6-2 or TRBV6-3 and TRBJ1-2; D may be TRBD1 (6 bases). V shed 6 bases and J shed 4 bases, with 12 bases lying between them. Germline V gives CDR1 MNHEY, CDR2 SVGEGT. The length of the CDR3 is 13 residues. The DNA for the CDR3 is TGTGCCAGCAGCACCGGGACACCCTATGGCTACACCTTC. Translated, it gives CASSTGTPYGYTF.

The V call is TRBV7-9, the J call TRBJ1-1, with a tentative D call TRBD1 (6 bases). The CDR3 extends over 14 amino acids. Per germline, CDR1 SEHNR and CDR2 FQNEAQ (reference sequence). V shed 0 bases and J shed 7 bases, with 12 bases lying between them. CDR3: CASSLAAGGLEAFF. The CDR3 coding sequence is TGTGCCAGCAGCTTAGCGGCTGGGGGCCTTGAAGCTTTCTTT.

V gene TRBV5-1 combines with J gene TRBJ2-5; D is perhaps TRBD1 (6 bases). Germline values: CDR1 SGHRS, CDR2 YFSETQ. The V and J ends lost 4 bases and 5 bases respectively, with 15 bases between them. There are 14 residues in the CDR3. The CDR3 DNA reads as TGCGCCAGCAGCCCCGGACAGACCGGGGAGACCCAGTACTTC. Translated, it gives CASSPGQTGETQYF.

The V gene is TRBV16, the J gene TRBJ2-7; D may be TRBD1 (6 bases). The V end lost 4 bases, the J end lost 2 bases, and 12 bases lay between the germline ends. The CDR3 spans 14 residues. In germline, CDR1 is KGHSY, CDR2 FQNENV. CDR3 amino acids: CASSPRTDTYEQYF. DNA of the CDR3: TGTGCCAGCAGCCCTCGGACAGACACCTACGAGCAGTACTTC.

In this sample, this clone turned up once. The rearrangement links TRBV12-3 or TRBV12-4 to TRBJ1-2; D gene unclear. The CDR3 is made up of 12 amino acids. Trimming cost V 0 bases and J 3 bases, with 2 bases left between them. The CDR3 loop is CASSLADYGYTF. DNA for the CDR3: TGTGCCAGCAGTTTAGCCGACTATGGCTACACCTTC.

This chain joins TRBV27 and TRBJ1-2; TRBD1 is a possible D gene (5 bases). Germline assignment: CDR1 MNHEY and CDR2 SMNVEV (reference sequence). Between the trimmed V and J ends, which lost 5 bases and 4 bases, there was a span of 14 bases. This CDR3 has 14 residues. CDR3 sequence reads: CASSPLTAIYGYTF. CDR3 DNA sequence: TGTGCCAGCAGTCCCTTGACAGCTATCTATGGCTACACCTTC.